This is a list of T cell receptor beta chains from one sample in a study of T cell responses to AZD1222 COVID-19 vaccine. Here immunoSEQ multiplex PCR was the method, and the copy in TCRdb shows in-frame clones only, minus some. This sample carries 86,000 or so clones, around nine tenths of them seen once, and the ten largest clones take 3%. The sequencing used peripheral blood, collected on day 0 of AZD1222 vaccination. Receptor source: an adult in good health. Each CDR3 is given with its conserved first and last residue. D genes are given only for firm matches. Only part of the rows carry a size: once, few, many, or a class if the clone is expanded.

D | size | J | V | DNA | CDR3
TRBD1 | NA | TRBJ1-2 | TRBV27 | TGTGCCAGCAGTTTCGGTACTACAGGGGTCCGCGGCTACACCTTC | CASSFGTTGVRGYTF
NA | once | TRBJ2-7 | TRBV28 | TGTGCCAGCAGTGGACAGAAAACCTACGAGCAGTACTTC | CASSGQKTYEQYF
NA | NA | TRBJ2-2 | TRBV7-3 | TGTGCCAGCAGCCCGGACACCCACGGGGAGCTGTTTTTT | CASSPDTHGELFF
NA | NA | TRBJ2-7 | TRBV19 | TGTGCCAGTAGCCAGGAGGGACTCATGAGCTCCTACGAGCAGTACTTC | CASSQEGLMSSYEQYF
NA | NA | TRBJ2-7 | TRBV15 | TGTGCCACCAGCCCTGGGGGTTACGAGCAGTACTTC | CATSPGGYEQYF
NA | NA | TRBJ1-2 | TRBV11-2 | TGTGCCAGCAGCCCATCACAACAGGGTGGTCGTGGCTACACCTTC | CASSPSQQGGRGYTF
TRBD2 | few | TRBJ2-7 | TRBV7-9 | TGTGCCAGCAGTAGCCCCGGGACTAGCGGTATGCTGGAGCAGTACTTC | CASSSPGTSGMLEQYF
NA | NA | TRBJ1-1 | TRBV6-5 | TGTGCCAGCGTCCTCAGGCTAGGCGCTGAAGCTTTCTTT | CASVLRLGAEAFF
TRBD1 | few | TRBJ2-7 | TRBV4-1 | TGCGCCAGCAGCCAAGGACAGGGGGCTGGGTACGAGCAGTACTTC | CASSQGQGAGYEQYF
NA | NA | TRBJ2-1 | TRBV3-1/TRBV3-2 | TGTGCCAGCAGCCCCAGGGGCCCCACGGGAGTATTTGAGCAGTTCTTC | CASSPRGPTGVFEQFF
NA | NA | TRBJ1-4 | TRBV6-5 | TGTGCCAGCAGCCAAAACAGAACCCCACGGGAAAAACTGTTTTTT | CASSQNRTPREKLFF
TRBD1 | NA | TRBJ2-1 | TRBV10-3 | TGTGCCATCAGTCGTGGGACAGGGGTCAATGAGCAGTTCTTC | CAISRGTGVNEQFF
NA | NA | TRBJ2-1 | TRBV28 | TGTGCCAGCAGTTTCAGCCAAATTAATGAGCAGTTCTTC | CASSFSQINEQFF
NA | NA | TRBJ2-5 | TRBV19 | TGTGCCAGTAGTTCTACCCGTCGGGAGACCCAGTACTTC | CASSSTRRETQYF
TRBD1 | NA | TRBJ1-5 | TRBV15 | TGTGCCACCGATTCCGGGACAGGGAATCAGCCCCAGCATTTT | CATDSGTGNQPQHF
TRBD2 | NA | TRBJ2-7 | TRBV20-1 | TGCAGTGCTAGTCGCTGGAATGGGGGGGAATCCGAGCAGTACTTC | CSASRWNGGESEQYF
NA | NA | TRBJ2-6 | TRBV6-1 | TGTGCCAGCAGTGAAGTGCGACAGTCTGGGGCCAACGTCCTGACTTTC | CASSEVRQSGANVLTF
TRBD2 | NA | TRBJ2-1 | TRBV2 | TGTGCCAGCATGGTTAGCGGGGGGTTCGACAATGAGCAGTTCTTC | CASMVSGGFDNEQFF
NA | NA | TRBJ2-1 | TRBV25-1 | TGTGCCAGCAGTGCCCACCTCTTGGCGGGCGCCTACAATGAGCAGTTCTTC | CASSAHLLAGAYNEQFF
NA | NA | TRBJ1-2 | TRBV5-5 | TGTGCCAGCAGCGATCCTACAGGGATGAGATATCGAGATGGCTACACCTTC | CASSDPTGMRYRDGYTF
NA | NA | TRBJ2-3 | TRBV3-1/TRBV3-2 | TGTGCCAGCAGCCTGTTTGTGGCAGATACGCAGTATTTT | CASSLFVADTQYF
NA | few | TRBJ1-5 | TRBV19 | TGTGCCAGTAGTATGGGTAGTACTGGTGATCCGAGGGGGCCCCAGCATTTT | CASSMGSTGDPRGPQHF
TRBD1 | NA | TRBJ1-1 | TRBV13 | TGTGCCAGCAGCTATCCGGGACAGAGAATGAACACTGAAGCTTTCTTT | CASSYPGQRMNTEAFF
NA | NA | TRBJ1-1 | TRBV3-1/TRBV3-2 | TGTGCCAGCAGCCAAGAGGGCGGGGCCGCTGAAGCTTTCTTT | CASSQEGGAAEAFF
TRBD1 | NA | TRBJ2-2 | TRBV10-3 | TGTGCCATCAGTGTTGGGACAGCAACGAACACCGGGGAGCTGTTTTTT | CAISVGTATNTGELFF
NA | NA | TRBJ2-1 | TRBV21-1 | TGTGCCAGCAGCGCCACCCCTAGCGGAGCATACAATGAGCAGTTCTTC | CASSATPSGAYNEQFF
TRBD1 | NA | TRBJ2-7 | TRBV7-8 | TGTGCCAGCGGCCGGGACAGCGGCGAGCAGTACTTC | CASGRDSGEQYF
NA | once | TRBJ2-1 | TRBV7-2 | TGTGCCAGCAGCCTAGACACAGGATTTCGTGAGCAGTTCTTC | CASSLDTGFREQFF
NA | NA | TRBJ1-2 | TRBV27 | TGTGCCAGCAGATCGGGCCTGCAGGGAATCTATGGCTACACCTTC | CASRSGLQGIYGYTF
TRBD1 | NA | TRBJ2-5 | TRBV19 | TGTGCCAGTAGTACCAGGGGGCAAGAGACCCAGTACTTC | CASSTRGQETQYF
TRBD1 | NA | TRBJ2-7 | TRBV28 | TGTGCCAGCAGTTTAGAGGGACAGGGTCTCTACGAGCAGTACTTC | CASSLEGQGLYEQYF
TRBD2 | NA | TRBJ2-7 | TRBV4-1 | TGCGCCAGCAGCCAAGGACTAGCGGGGACCCGAGCCTCCTACGAGCAGTACTTC | CASSQGLAGTRASYEQYF
NA | NA | TRBJ1-5 | TRBV19 | TGTGCCAGTAGTATAGTCGGCGGGTTTCAGGAGCCCCAGCATTTT | CASSIVGGFQEPQHF
NA | NA | TRBJ2-5 | TRBV28 | TGTGCCAGTATAAGAACTGGGGCGGTAAGGGGGGAGACCCAGTACTTC | CASIRTGAVRGETQYF
TRBD1 | NA | TRBJ1-3 | TRBV6-5 | TGTGCCAGCAGTCCGGGACAGGGGGGAGGAAACACCATATATTTT | CASSPGQGGGNTIYF
NA | NA | TRBJ2-1 | TRBV6-4 | TGTGCCAGCAGTGTAGGTGGTGAGCAGTTCTTC | CASSVGGEQFF
NA | NA | TRBJ1-1 | TRBV18 | TGTGCCAGCTCACCACCGAGGACTGAAGAAGCTTTCTTT | CASSPPRTEEAFF
NA | NA | TRBJ2-5 | TRBV15 | TGTGCCACCAGCACAAGGGCCGTGGGGGAGACCCAGTACTTC | CATSTRAVGETQYF
NA | NA | TRBJ1-5 | TRBV19 | TGTGCCAGTAGTATAGATCTGGAAGGCCCTAATCAGCCCCAGCATTTT | CASSIDLEGPNQPQHF
NA | NA | TRBJ2-7 | TRBV11-3 | TGTGCCAGCACCGAAAGGGAGTACCACGAGCAGTACTTC | CASTEREYHEQYF
TRBD2 | NA | TRBJ2-1 | TRBV4-1 | TGCGCCAGCAGCCAAGTCGACCTTGGACTAGCGGGAGATGAGCAGTTCTTC | CASSQVDLGLAGDEQFF
TRBD1 | NA | TRBJ1-1 | TRBV7-9 | TGTGCCAGCAGCTTATCCGCCCGACAGGGCGCTGAAGCTTTCTTT | CASSLSARQGAEAFF
TRBD2 | NA | TRBJ2-7 | TRBV5-4 | TGTGCCAGCAGCTTGTCGGCCTCTAGCGGGAAGTCCGAGCAGTACTTC | CASSLSASSGKSEQYF
NA | NA | TRBJ1-1 | TRBV19 | TGTGCCAGTAGTTGGAGCACTGAAGCTTTCTTT | CASSWSTEAFF
TRBD2 | NA | TRBJ2-7 | TRBV28 | TGTGCCAGCAGCCCTAGCGGGGGAGGTATCTACGAGCAGTACTTC | CASSPSGGGIYEQYF